Sequencing of this TCR beta chain was carried out in a study of tumor-infiltrating lymphocytes in primary liver carcinoma. Unsorted bulk tissue (about 18-30 mg) underwent RNA and DNA co-extraction. Priming with a constant-region primer yielded TCR beta cDNA from 450 to 550 ng total RNA. Three nested multiplex PCR rounds, a slightly modified ARM-PCR method, built the TCR beta libraries. TCRdb reprocessed the multiplex PCR reads with MiXCR, giving one entry per CDR3 protein. The sample comprises 35,000 to 50,000 distinct CDR3 sequences, approximately 82% of which are singletons, and more than 35% rests with the top ten. This receptor was identified in a woman in her thirties with primary liver carcinoma and hepatitis B virus infection. The material sequenced was tumor-adjacent normal liver tissue.

CDR3 DNA: TGCAGTGCTAGAGTCCATCTGAACACCGGGGAGCTGTTTTTT. It encodes CSARVHLNTGELFF. The rearrangement links TRBV20-1 to TRBJ2-2; D remains ambiguous. Germline assignment: CDR1 DFQATT and CDR2 SNEGSKA (reference sequence). Trimming took off 1 base at V and 1 base at J, with 7 bases between the two ends. The CDR3 totals 14 residues.